This TCR beta chain was identified during a study of early T cells in non-severe SARS-CoV-2 infection (dated by TCRdb to the early 2020s). A note on the overall study: Because TCR sequencing relied on bulk RNA taken from unsorted whole blood, pairing of alpha and beta chains was not possible.

Study-wide findings and limitations: Matching against VDJdb was skewed toward anti-spike CD8 responses, likely underestimated virus-specific expansions, and missed private and CD4 specificities.

Library preparation employed 5' RACE. Sequencing relied on a NextSeq 500. Unique molecular identifiers were attached to individual cDNA molecules in the TCR library protocol so that sequencing error and PCR bias could be corrected. Both TCR alpha and beta chains were sequenced, and tight co-correlation was observed between alpha and beta sequence abundances in each sample. The authors' analysis ran thus. Decombinator V4 was used to annotate the V gene, J gene and CDR3 of the TCR sequences. TCRs were defined as expanded if a significant change between any two time points was detected under a Poisson model with p below 0.0001. TCR abundances were normalised to the total number of TCRs sequenced per sample and were expressed as counts per million. MAIT TCRs were defined by TRAV1-2 paired with TRAJ12, TRAJ20 or TRAJ33, and iNKT TCRs by TRAV10 paired with TRAJ18. VDJdb, accessed 1 November 2021, was searched for CMV, EBV and SARS-CoV-2 annotated TCRs, excluding TCRs annotated for multiple antigens. TCRdb redid the processing of the public reads, applying fastp at Q25 and MiXCR, and retained in-frame beta chains. All rows with the same CDR3 protein become a single entry with the most common DNA and genes. The authors' filters were not applied to this entry. For this sample the table gives around 60,000 distinct CDR3 sequences, of which 12% were detected only once. 3.5% to 5.5% of the sample lies in the top ten.

Set within a cohort of healthcare workers in London, UK, this nested case-control study involved weekly PCR testing of nasopharyngeal swabs along with blood sampling. Between 23 and 31 March 2020, the week of the UK lockdown, healthcare workers were enrolled and then followed up weekly for as long as 16 weeks. Inclusive of the bounding cysteine and phenylalanine, the CDR3 is 12 residues long. Only CDR3 DNA remains: 36 bases, in frame from the first base. CDR1 and CDR2 (MDHEN, SYDVKM) derive from the germline V gene. V ends up 6 bases short and J 6 bases short, with an unmatched junction base count of 5. This clonotype showed up many times. There is no known antigen for this receptor. No base-level quality is on record; no much larger clone is a single base apart.

Specimen: whole blood. The clonotype originates from an adult who was a healthcare worker with PCR-confirmed SARS-CoV-2 infection or an uninfected control (not recorded which). The receptor chain draws on TRBV28 and TRBJ2-7, and TRBD2 matches 7 of the central bases. DNA sequence: TGTGCCAGCAGCTGGACTAGTGGCGAGCAGTACTTC. It translates to CASSWTSGEQYF.